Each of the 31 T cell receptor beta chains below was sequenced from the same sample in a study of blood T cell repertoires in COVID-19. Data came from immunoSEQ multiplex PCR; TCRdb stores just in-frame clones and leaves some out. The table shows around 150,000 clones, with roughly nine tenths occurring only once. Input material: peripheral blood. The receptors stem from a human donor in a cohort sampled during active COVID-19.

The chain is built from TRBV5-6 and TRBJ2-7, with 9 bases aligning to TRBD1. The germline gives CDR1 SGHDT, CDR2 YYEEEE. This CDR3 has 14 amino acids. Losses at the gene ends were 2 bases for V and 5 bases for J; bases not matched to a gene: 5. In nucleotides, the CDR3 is TGTGCCAGCAGCTTTAGGGACAGGGTTCACGAGCAGTACTTC. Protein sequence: CASSFRDRVHEQYF.

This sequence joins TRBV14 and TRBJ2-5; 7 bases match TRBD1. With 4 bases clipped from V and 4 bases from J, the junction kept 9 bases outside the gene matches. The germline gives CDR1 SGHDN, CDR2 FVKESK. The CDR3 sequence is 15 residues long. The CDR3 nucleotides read TGTGCCAGCAGCCCACAGGGGCTAGTTTTAGAGACCCAGTACTTC. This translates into CASSPQGLVLETQYF.

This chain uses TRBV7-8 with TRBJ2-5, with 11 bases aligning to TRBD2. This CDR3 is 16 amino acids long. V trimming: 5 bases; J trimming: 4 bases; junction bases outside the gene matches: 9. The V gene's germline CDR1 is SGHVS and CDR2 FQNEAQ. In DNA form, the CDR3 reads TGTGCCAGCAGCGAACGCCGACTAGCGGGGCTAGAGACCCAGTACTTC. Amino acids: CASSERRLAGLETQYF.

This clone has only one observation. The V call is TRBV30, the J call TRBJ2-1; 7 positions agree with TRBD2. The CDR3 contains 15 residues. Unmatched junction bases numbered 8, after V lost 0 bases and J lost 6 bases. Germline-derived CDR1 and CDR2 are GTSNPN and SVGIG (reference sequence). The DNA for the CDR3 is TGTGCCTGGAGTGTATATCGTGGACTAGTCAATGAGCAGTTCTTC. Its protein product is CAWSVYRGLVNEQFF. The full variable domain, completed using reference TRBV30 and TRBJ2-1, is SQTIHQWPATLVQPVGSPLSLECTVEGTSNPNLYWYRQAAGRGLQLLFYSVGIGQISSEVPQNLSASRPQDRQFILSSKKLLLSDSGFYLCAWSVYRGLVNEQFFGPGTRLTVL.

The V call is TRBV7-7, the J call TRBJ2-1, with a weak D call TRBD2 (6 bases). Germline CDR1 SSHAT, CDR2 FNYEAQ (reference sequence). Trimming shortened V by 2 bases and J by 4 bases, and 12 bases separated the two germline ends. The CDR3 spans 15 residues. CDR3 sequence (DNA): TGTGCCAGCAGCTTAAAGGCGGCGGGATACAATGAGCAGTTCTTC. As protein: CASSLKAAGYNEQFF.

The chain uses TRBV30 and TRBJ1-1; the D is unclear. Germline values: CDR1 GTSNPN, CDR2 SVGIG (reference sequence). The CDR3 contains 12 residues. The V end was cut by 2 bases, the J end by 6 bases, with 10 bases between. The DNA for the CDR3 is TGTGCCTGGAGTCCTTGGAGGGCTGAAGCTTTCTTT. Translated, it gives CAWSPWRAEAFF.

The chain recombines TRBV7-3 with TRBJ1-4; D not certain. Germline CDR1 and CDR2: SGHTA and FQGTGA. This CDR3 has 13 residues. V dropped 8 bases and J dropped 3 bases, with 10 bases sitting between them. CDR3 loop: CASASVPNEKLFF. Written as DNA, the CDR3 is TGTGCCAGCGCCTCGGTCCCTAATGAAAAACTGTTTTTT.

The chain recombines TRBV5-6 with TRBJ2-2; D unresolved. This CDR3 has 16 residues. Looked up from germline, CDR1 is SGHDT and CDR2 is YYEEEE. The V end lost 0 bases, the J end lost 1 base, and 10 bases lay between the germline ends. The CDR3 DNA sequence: TGTGCCAGCAGCTTGGATGGAGCCGGGAACACCGGGGAGCTGTTTTTT. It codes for CASSLDGAGNTGELFF.

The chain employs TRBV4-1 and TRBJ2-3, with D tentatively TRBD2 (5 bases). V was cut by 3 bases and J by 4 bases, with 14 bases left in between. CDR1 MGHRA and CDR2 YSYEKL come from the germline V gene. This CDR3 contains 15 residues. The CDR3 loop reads CASSHVRTGSDTQYF. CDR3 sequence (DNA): TGCGCCAGCAGCCACGTTCGGACTGGTTCAGATACGCAGTATTTT.

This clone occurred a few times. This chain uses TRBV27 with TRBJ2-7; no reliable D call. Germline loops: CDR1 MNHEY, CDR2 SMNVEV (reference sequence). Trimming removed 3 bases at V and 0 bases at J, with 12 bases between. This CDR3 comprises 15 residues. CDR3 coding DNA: TGTGCCAGCAGTTTTTCGCGGCAGTTCTCCTACGAGCAGTACTTC. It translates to CASSFSRQFSYEQYF.

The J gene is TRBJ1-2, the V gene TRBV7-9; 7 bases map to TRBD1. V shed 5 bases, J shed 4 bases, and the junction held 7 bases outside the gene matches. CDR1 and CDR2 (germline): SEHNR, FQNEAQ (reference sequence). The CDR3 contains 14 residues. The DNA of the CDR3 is TGTGCCAGCAGCCCCAACAGGGGACCCTATGGCTACACCTTC. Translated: CASSPNRGPYGYTF.

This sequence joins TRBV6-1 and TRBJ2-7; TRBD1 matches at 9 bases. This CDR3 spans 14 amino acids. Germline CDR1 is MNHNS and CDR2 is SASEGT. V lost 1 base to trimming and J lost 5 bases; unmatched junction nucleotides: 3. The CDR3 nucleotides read TGTGCCAGCAGTGAAGGGACAGGGGTCCACGAGCAGTACTTC. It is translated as CASSEGTGVHEQYF.

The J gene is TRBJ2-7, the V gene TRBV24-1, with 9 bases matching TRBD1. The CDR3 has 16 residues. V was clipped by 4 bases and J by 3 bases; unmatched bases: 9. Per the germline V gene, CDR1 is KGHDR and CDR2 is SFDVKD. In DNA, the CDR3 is TGTGCCACCAGTGAGTACGCCGGGACAGGGTTCTACGAGCAGTACTTC. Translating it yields CATSEYAGTGFYEQYF.

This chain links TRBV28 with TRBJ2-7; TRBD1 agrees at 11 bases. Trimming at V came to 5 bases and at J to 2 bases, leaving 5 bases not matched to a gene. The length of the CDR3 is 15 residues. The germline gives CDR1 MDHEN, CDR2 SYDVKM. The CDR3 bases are TGTGCCAGCAGTCGACCGGGACAGGGGGCCTACGAGCAGTACTTC. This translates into CASSRPGQGAYEQYF.

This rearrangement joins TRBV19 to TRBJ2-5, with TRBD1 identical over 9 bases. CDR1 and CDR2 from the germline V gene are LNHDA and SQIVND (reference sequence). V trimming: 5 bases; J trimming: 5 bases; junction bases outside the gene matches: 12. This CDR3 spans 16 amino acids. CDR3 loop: CASSGSRTGEGETQYF. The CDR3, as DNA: TGTGCCAGTAGTGGCTCACGGACAGGGGAGGGGGAGACCCAGTACTTC.

The chain's CDR3 is CASSSGLAGGRGNEQFF. CDR3 sequence (DNA): TGTGCCAGCAGTTCCGGACTAGCGGGAGGAAGGGGGAATGAGCAGTTCTTC. The chain links TRBV28 to TRBJ2-1; 14 nucleotides align to TRBD2. Germline lookup yields CDR1 MDHEN and CDR2 SYDVKM. The CDR3 length is 17 residues. The V gene end was trimmed by 4 bases and the J gene end by 7 bases; junction bases not matched to a gene: 9.

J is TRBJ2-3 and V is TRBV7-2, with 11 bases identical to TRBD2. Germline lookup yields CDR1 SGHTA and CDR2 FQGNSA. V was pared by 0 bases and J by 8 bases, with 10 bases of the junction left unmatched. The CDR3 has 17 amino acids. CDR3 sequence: CASSLAEGSGGGSTQYF. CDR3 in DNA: TGTGCCAGCAGCTTAGCGGAGGGTAGCGGGGGGGGATCTACGCAGTATTTT.

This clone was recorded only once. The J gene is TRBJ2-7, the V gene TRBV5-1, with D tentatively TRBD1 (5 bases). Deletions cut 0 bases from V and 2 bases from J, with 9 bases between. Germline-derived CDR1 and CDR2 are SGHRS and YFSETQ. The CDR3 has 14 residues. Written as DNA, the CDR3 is TGCGCCAGCAGCTTGGGTGGCAGGGCCTACGAGCAGTACTTC. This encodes CASSLGGRAYEQYF.

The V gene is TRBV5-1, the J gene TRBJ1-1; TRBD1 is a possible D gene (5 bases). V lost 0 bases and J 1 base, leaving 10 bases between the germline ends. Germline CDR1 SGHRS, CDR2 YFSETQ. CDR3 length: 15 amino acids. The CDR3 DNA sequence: TGCGCCAGCAGCTTGGGGGGACTACGGAACACTGAAGCTTTCTTT. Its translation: CASSLGGLRNTEAFF.

In DNA form, the CDR3 reads TGTGCCAGCAGTGAGGGACAGGGGCGGGGAAACACCATATATTTT. This translates into CASSEGQGRGNTIYF. V is TRBV6-1 and J is TRBJ1-3, with TRBD1 identical over 10 bases. V trimming: 3 bases; J trimming: 4 bases; junction bases outside the gene matches: 3. The CDR3 length is 15 residues. Germline CDR1 MNHNS, CDR2 SASEGT.

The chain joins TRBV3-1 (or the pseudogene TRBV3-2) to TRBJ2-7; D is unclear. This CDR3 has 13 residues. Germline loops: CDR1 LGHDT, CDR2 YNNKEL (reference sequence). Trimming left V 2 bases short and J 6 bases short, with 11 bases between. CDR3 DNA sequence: TGTGCCAGCAGCCAAACCTACCCCGGCGAGCAGTACTTC. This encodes CASSQTYPGEQYF.

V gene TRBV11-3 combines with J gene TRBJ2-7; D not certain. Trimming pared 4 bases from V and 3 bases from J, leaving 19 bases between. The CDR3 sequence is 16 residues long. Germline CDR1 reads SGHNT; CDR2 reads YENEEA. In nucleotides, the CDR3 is TGTGCCAGCAGCTATATTAGTGGCGGAGCCTACTACGAGCAGTACTTC. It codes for CASSYISGGAYYEQYF.

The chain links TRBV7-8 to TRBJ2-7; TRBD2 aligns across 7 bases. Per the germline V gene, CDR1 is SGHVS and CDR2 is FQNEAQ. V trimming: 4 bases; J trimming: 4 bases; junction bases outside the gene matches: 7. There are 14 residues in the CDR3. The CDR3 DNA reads TGTGCCAGCAGCTCTTTGGGGGGGGGTTACGAGCAGTACTTC. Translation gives CASSSLGGGYEQYF.

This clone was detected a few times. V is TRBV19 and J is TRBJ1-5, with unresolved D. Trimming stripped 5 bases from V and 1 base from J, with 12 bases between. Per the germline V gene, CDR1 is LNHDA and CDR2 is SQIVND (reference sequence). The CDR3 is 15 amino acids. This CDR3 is CASSSLERSNQPQHF. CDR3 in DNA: TGTGCCAGTAGTTCCTTAGAGAGGAGCAATCAGCCCCAGCATTTT.

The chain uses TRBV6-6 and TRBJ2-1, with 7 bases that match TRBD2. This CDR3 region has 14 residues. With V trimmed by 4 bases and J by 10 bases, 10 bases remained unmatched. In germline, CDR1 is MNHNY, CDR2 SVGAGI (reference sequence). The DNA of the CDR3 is TGTGCCAGCAGTTCCCCGGGGGGACCGGGCGAGCAGTTCTTC. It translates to CASSSPGGPGEQFF.

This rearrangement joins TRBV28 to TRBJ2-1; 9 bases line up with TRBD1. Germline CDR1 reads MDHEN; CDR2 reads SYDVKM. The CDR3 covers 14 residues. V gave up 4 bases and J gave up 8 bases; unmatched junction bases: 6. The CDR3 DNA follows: TGTGCCAGCAGTTCGGGACAGGGCCGCGATGAGCAGTTCTTC. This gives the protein CASSSGQGRDEQFF.

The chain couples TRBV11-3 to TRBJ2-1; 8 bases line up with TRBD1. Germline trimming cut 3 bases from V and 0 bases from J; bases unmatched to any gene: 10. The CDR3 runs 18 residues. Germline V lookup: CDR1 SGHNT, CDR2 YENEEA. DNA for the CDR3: TGTGCCAGCAGCTTCAGGCAGGGGGCTAATAGCTCCTACAATGAGCAGTTCTTC. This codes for CASSFRQGANSSYNEQFF.

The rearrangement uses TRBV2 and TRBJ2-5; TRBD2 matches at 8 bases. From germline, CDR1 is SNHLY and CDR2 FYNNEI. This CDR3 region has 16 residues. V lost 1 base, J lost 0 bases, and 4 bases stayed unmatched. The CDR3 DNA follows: TGTGCCAGCAGTGAAGGCGCTAGCGGGTACCAAGAGACCCAGTACTTC. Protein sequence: CASSEGASGYQETQYF.

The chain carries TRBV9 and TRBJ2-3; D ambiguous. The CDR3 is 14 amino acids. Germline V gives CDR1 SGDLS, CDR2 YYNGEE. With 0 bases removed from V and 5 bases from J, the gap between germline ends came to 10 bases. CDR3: CASSVGSVGDTQYF. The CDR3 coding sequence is TGTGCCAGCAGCGTAGGCAGCGTTGGAGATACGCAGTATTTT.

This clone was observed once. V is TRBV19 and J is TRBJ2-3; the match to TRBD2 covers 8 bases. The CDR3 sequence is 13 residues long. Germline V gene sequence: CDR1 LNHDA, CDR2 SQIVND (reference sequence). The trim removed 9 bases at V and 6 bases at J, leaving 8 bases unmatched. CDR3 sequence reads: CASGRAQPDTQYF. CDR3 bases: TGTGCCAGCGGGAGGGCGCAACCTGATACGCAGTATTTT.

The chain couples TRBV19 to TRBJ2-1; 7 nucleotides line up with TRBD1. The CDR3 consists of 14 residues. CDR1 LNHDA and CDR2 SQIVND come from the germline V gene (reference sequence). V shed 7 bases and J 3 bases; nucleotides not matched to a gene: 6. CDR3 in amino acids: CASKTGWNYNEQFF. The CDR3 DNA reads TGTGCCAGTAAGACAGGGTGGAACTACAATGAGCAGTTCTTC.